This T cell receptor (beta chain) came from a study of T cells after yellow fever vaccination. Broader study findings: Weaker, the secondary response had a peak occurring faster, on day 5 versus 15.

The CDR3 is made up of 14 amino acids. V was pared by 0 bases and J by 5 bases, with 11 bases between. Looked up from germline, CDR1 is LGHNA and CDR2 is YNFKEQ. This clonotype was observed a handful of times. Its matching antigen is unknown. TCRdb recomputed calls from the 5' RACE reads with MiXCR, one row per CDR3 protein. The repertoire holds under 400,000 distinct CDR3 sequences, more than 9% seen once, with less than 20% in the top ten. The sequenced sample was PBMCs, obtained on the day of the first yellow fever vaccination. The sequence was collected from a man aged 18 to 30 who received the YFV17D yellow fever vaccine. The J gene is TRBJ2-7, the V gene TRBV4-2; D may be TRBD2 (5 bases). CDR3 loop: CASSQDPGKDEQYF. The CDR3 DNA reads as TGTGCCAGCAGCCAAGATCCGGGGAAGGACGAGCAGTACTTC.